The rows below give T cell receptor beta chains drawn from one sample of a study of cytomegalovirus exposure and HLA in healthy donors. TCRdb keeps only in-frame clones here, not all; method: immunoSEQ multiplex PCR. This sample has 200,000 to 250,000 clones, with about 81% found just once. The sequenced sample was PBMCs. The receptors shown here come from a woman aged 40 to 50 in good health and CMV-seronegative. Both conserved end residues are part of each CDR3. Fields, in order: D gene, V gene, clone size, J gene, CDR3 DNA, CDR3 protein. D genes are given only for firm matches. A row's size may be missing; if present it is once, few, many or a size class.

D gene: TRBD1; V gene: TRBV27; clone size: -; J gene: TRBJ1-1; CDR3 DNA: TGTGCCAGCAGTTTATACAGGGGGAACACTGAAGCTTTCTTT; CDR3 protein: CASSLYRGNTEAFF
D gene: -; V gene: TRBV6-4; clone size: -; J gene: TRBJ2-7; CDR3 DNA: TGTGCCAGCAGCTTCCTGGGACTGGAGTCGAGGGAGCAGTACTTC; CDR3 protein: CASSFLGLESREQYF
D gene: -; V gene: TRBV29-1; clone size: -; J gene: TRBJ1-5; CDR3 DNA: TGCAGCGTGGCGGGAAGTTACGGCAATCAGCCCCAGCATTTT; CDR3 protein: CSVAGSYGNQPQHF
D gene: TRBD2; V gene: TRBV6-5; clone size: -; J gene: TRBJ2-3; CDR3 DNA: TGTGCCAGCAGTTACTCAGAAGCGGGATGGGCAGATACGCAGTATTTT; CDR3 protein: CASSYSEAGWADTQYF
D gene: -; V gene: TRBV6-1; clone size: -; J gene: TRBJ1-2; CDR3 DNA: TGTGCCAGCAGTGAATGGAGGGCGAGTGGCTACACCTTC; CDR3 protein: CASSEWRASGYTF
D gene: -; V gene: TRBV5-1; clone size: -; J gene: TRBJ2-3; CDR3 DNA: TGCGCCAGCAGCGTTACGGGACTCCCACCAGATACGCAGTATTTT; CDR3 protein: CASSVTGLPPDTQYF
D gene: TRBD1; V gene: TRBV19; clone size: -; J gene: TRBJ1-5; CDR3 DNA: TGTGCCAGTAGTCCAGGGGGTGGTCAGCCCCAGCATTTT; CDR3 protein: CASSPGGGQPQHF
D gene: TRBD1; V gene: TRBV7-2; clone size: -; J gene: TRBJ1-1; CDR3 DNA: TGTGCCAGCAGCTTGGGGACCGGGACAGACGAAGCTTTCTTT; CDR3 protein: CASSLGTGTDEAFF
D gene: -; V gene: TRBV2; clone size: once; J gene: TRBJ2-1; CDR3 DNA: TGTGCCAGCAGTGAAGCACAGGGCCCGTACAATGAGCAGTTCTTC; CDR3 protein: CASSEAQGPYNEQFF
D gene: TRBD1; V gene: TRBV5-1; clone size: -; J gene: TRBJ1-3; CDR3 DNA: TGCGCCAGCAGCTTGGTGGGCTACAGGGGTGCGGACACCATATATTTT; CDR3 protein: CASSLVGYRGADTIYF
D gene: -; V gene: TRBV7-9; clone size: -; J gene: TRBJ1-4; CDR3 DNA: TGTGCCAGCAGCTTAGCGACCCTCAGGGGACCTAATGAAAAACTGTTTTTT; CDR3 protein: CASSLATLRGPNEKLFF